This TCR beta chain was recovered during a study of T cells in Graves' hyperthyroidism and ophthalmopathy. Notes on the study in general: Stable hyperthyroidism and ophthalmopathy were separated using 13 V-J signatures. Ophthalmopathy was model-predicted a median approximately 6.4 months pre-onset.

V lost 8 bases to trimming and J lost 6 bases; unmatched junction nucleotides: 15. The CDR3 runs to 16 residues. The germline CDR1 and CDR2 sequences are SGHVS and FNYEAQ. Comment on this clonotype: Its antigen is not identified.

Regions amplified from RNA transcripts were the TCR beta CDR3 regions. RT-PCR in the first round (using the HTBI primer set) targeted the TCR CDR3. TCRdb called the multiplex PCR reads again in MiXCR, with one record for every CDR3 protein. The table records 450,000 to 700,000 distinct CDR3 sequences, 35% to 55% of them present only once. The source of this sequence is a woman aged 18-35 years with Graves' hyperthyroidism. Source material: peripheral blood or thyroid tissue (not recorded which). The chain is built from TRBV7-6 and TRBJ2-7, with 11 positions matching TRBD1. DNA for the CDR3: TGTGCCAGCTCACCAATCGGGGGGACAGGGGGGATCGAGCAGTACTTC. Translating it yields CASSPIGGTGGIEQYF.